The 17 T cell receptor beta chains below were found in one sample sequenced in a study of OX40 agonist ivuxolimab in advanced cancers. The protocol was immunoSEQ multiplex PCR, while the TCRdb copy is restricted to in-frame clones and leaves out a portion. The data contain 15,000 to 20,000 clones, over 75% of them seen just once; the ten biggest clones take up around 31%. Sequences were derived from CD4+ or CD8+ T cells sorted from blood, sampled in a trial of the OX40 agonist ivuxolimab. Receptor source: an adult with an advanced solid tumor such as melanoma, head and neck, liver or kidney cancer.

This chain joins TRBV27 and TRBJ2-3; D might be TRBD2 (5 bases). The V gene's germline CDR1 is MNHEY and CDR2 SMNVEV (reference sequence). CDR3 length: 16 amino acids. Trimming shortened V by 7 bases and J by 1 base, and 18 bases separated the two germline ends. The CDR3 coding sequence is TGTGCCAGCACCCTACGCCCCCCAGCGGGCACAGATACGCAGTATTTT. It specifies CASTLRPPAGTDTQYF.

This clone was seen a single time. The chain links TRBV6-1 to TRBJ1-5; tentatively, D is TRBD1 (5 bases). V was clipped by 1 base and J by 0 bases, with 7 bases between them. CDR1 and CDR2 from the germline V gene are MNHNS and SASEGT. The CDR3 spans 15 residues. In nucleotides, the CDR3 is TGTGCCAGCAGTGAAGGGGGACCTAGCAATCAGCCCCAGCATTTT. Protein: CASSEGGPSNQPQHF.

This clone came up a few times. The rearrangement uses TRBV25-1 and TRBJ1-2; perhaps TRBD1 as D (5 bases). With 3 bases removed from V and 5 bases from J, the gap between germline ends came to 10 bases. The CDR3 loop spans 13 amino acids. CDR1 MGHDK and CDR2 SYGVNS come from the germline V gene. The CDR3 bases are TGTGCCAGCAGTGAGGTAGGGGATTATGGCTACACCTTC. This translates into CASSEVGDYGYTF.

The CDR3 DNA reads as TGTGCCAGCAGTGATGAGGCAGGGGGAAGGAGTCAGCCCCAGCATTTT. Its translation: CASSDEAGGRSQPQHF. The chain carries TRBV6-1 and TRBJ1-5; TRBD1 agrees at 7 bases. With 3 bases clipped from V and 6 bases from J, the junction kept 11 bases outside the gene matches. The CDR3 has 16 residues. Per germline, CDR1 MNHNS and CDR2 SASEGT.

The J gene is TRBJ1-3, the V gene TRBV6-5; D unclear. Germline V gene data show CDR1 as MNHEY and CDR2 as SVGAGI. This CDR3 region has 15 residues. With 9 bases removed from V and 0 bases from J, the gap between germline ends came to 15 bases. CDR3 amino acids: CASKGPVNSGNTIYF. CDR3 sequence (DNA): TGTGCCAGTAAAGGACCTGTAAACTCTGGAAACACCATATATTTT.

J is TRBJ2-3 and V is TRBV2; tentatively, D is TRBD1 or TRBD2 (6 bases each). The V gene's germline CDR1 is SNHLY and CDR2 FYNNEI. The CDR3 extends over 15 amino acids. Between the trimmed V and J ends, which lost 3 bases and 0 bases, there was a span of 10 bases. The CDR3 loop is CASSELGGSTDTQYF. The CDR3 DNA reads TGTGCCAGCAGTGAGCTAGGGGGGAGCACAGATACGCAGTATTTT.

This CDR3 is CASSYWGEQFF. The DNA of the CDR3 is TGTGCCAGCAGCTACTGGGGCGAGCAGTTCTTC. The genes are TRBV5-6 and TRBJ2-1; possible D gene TRBD1, 5 bases. The V end lost 3 bases, the J end lost 10 bases, and 8 bases lay between the germline ends. The CDR3 loop spans 11 amino acids. Germline CDR1 is SGHDT and CDR2 is YYEEEE.

The chain has TRBV27 and TRBJ2-7, with unresolved D. CDR1 is MNHEY and CDR2 is SMNVEV in the germline V gene (reference sequence). The CDR3 runs to 15 residues. V gave up 2 bases and J gave up 0 bases, with 11 bases separating them. The CDR3 DNA is TGTGCCAGCAGTTTAAAGGCGGATCCCTCCTACGAGCAGTACTTC. Its translation is CASSLKADPSYEQYF.

This rearrangement joins TRBV15 to TRBJ2-3; TRBD2 aligns across 9 bases. The CDR3 length is 18 residues. V shed 0 bases and J 1 base; nucleotides not matched to a gene: 8. CDR1 is LNHNV and CDR2 is YYDKDF in the germline V gene (reference sequence). CDR3 protein: CATSRDRASGARTDTQYF. DNA of the CDR3: TGTGCCACCAGCAGAGATCGGGCTAGCGGGGCTCGCACAGATACGCAGTATTTT.

CDR3 sequence reads: CASSLDGTQYF. CDR3 bases: TGCGCCAGCAGCTTGGATGGTACGCAGTATTTT. This sequence joins TRBV5-1 and TRBJ2-3, with no clear D. Deletions cut 0 bases from V and 8 bases from J, with 4 bases between. This CDR3 comprises 11 residues. In germline, CDR1 is SGHRS, CDR2 YFSETQ.

CDR3: CASKIMGQSKNIQYF. CDR3 nucleotides: TGTGCCAGTAAGATTATGGGGCAGTCCAAAAACATTCAGTACTTC. The chain has TRBV19 and TRBJ2-4; D perhaps matches TRBD1 (5 bases). Per the germline V gene, CDR1 is LNHDA and CDR2 is SQIVND (reference sequence). Trimming stripped 7 bases from V and 2 bases from J, with 15 bases between. This CDR3 has 15 residues.

This chain links TRBV5-1 with TRBJ2-7, with D hard to call. The CDR3 is made up of 9 amino acids. Per the germline V gene, CDR1 is SGHRS and CDR2 is YFSETQ. V lost 7 bases and J lost 1, with 0 bases in between. The CDR3 DNA is TGCGCCAGCTCCTACGAGCAGTACTTC. It specifies CASSYEQYF. Variable domain in full (rest from reference TRBV5-1 and TRBJ2-7): KAGVTQTPRYLIKTRGQQVTLSCSPISGHRSVSWYQQTPGQGLQFLFEYFSETQRNKGNFPGRFSGRQFSNSRSEMNVSTLELGDSALYLCASSYEQYFGPGTRLTVT.

The chain links TRBV5-8 to TRBJ1-6; the D is unclear. Germline lookup yields CDR1 SGHTS and CDR2 YDEGEE. The CDR3 has 17 amino acids. V was pared by 7 bases and J by 8 bases, with 25 bases between. The CDR3: CASPGDTSLNLYSPLHF. As DNA, the CDR3 is TGTGCCAGCCCAGGCGATACCAGCTTAAATCTCTATTCACCCCTCCACTTT.

This clone came up once. The chain's CDR3 is CASSPSSLAGRSYEQYF. CDR3 coding DNA: TGTGCCAGCTCACCCTCTAGCCTGGCGGGCCGGTCCTACGAGCAGTACTTC. The chain employs TRBV18 and TRBJ2-7, with D possibly matching TRBD2 (5 bases). This CDR3 is built from 17 residues. V lost 3 bases to trimming and J lost 1 base, with 19 bases between them. From germline, CDR1 is KGHSH and CDR2 LQKENI.

The CDR3 loop reads CATQRGVRAEAFF. DNA of the CDR3: TGTGCCACCCAGCGCGGGGTGAGGGCTGAAGCTTTCTTT. This chain links TRBV5-6 with TRBJ1-1; D remains unclear. The CDR3 sequence is 13 residues long. V was trimmed by 9 bases and J by 6 bases, leaving 18 bases between them. Germline V gene lookup returns CDR1 SGHDT and CDR2 YYEEEE.

Only one count was recorded for this clone. The rearrangement links TRBV10-2 to TRBJ2-7, with D perhaps TRBD1 (6 bases). Germline CDR1 is WSHSY and CDR2 is SAAADI. Trimming pared 4 bases from V and 5 bases from J, leaving 18 bases between. The CDR3 runs to 15 residues. CDR3 DNA: TGCGCCAGCAGTGTTGAGGACAGCTATTTAGACGAGCAGTACTTC. Amino acids: CASSVEDSYLDEQYF.

The V call is TRBV27, the J call TRBJ1-2; possibly TRBD1 for D (6 bases). In germline, CDR1 is MNHEY, CDR2 SMNVEV (reference sequence). This CDR3 spans 15 amino acids. Trimming took 6 bases from V and 8 from J, leaving 22 bases between them. The CDR3 reads CASSFSGTPALGYTF. In DNA, the CDR3 is TGTGCCAGCAGCTTCTCCGGGACACCTGCTTTGGGCTACACCTTC.